The 29 T cell receptor beta chains listed next were all sequenced from one sample in a study of blood T cell repertoires in COVID-19. Clones were read by immunoSEQ multiplex PCR, and TCRdb kept only the in-frame ones, dropping some. The sample has 150,000 or so clones, roughly 78% seen once. The source material was PBMCs or T cells enriched from blood (not recorded which). The receptors stem from a woman aged 45-65 years who had recovered from COVID-19.

The V gene is TRBV19, the J gene TRBJ1-2, with 10 bases lining up with TRBD1. Trimming took 3 bases from V and 8 from J; bases not matched to a gene: 3. CDR3 length: 13 amino acids. Germline CDR1 is LNHDA and CDR2 is SQIVND (reference sequence). The CDR3 DNA reads TGTGCCAGTAGTATCGGGACAGGGGACGGCTACACCTTC. This encodes CASSIGTGDGYTF.

The V gene is TRBV9, the J gene TRBJ1-3; D call uncertain. The V end lost 3 bases, the J end lost 0 bases, and 7 bases lay between the germline ends. Germline V gene data show CDR1 as SGDLS and CDR2 as YYNGEE. This CDR3 is 14 amino acids long. CDR3 coding DNA: TGTGCCAGCAGCGCCGAGAGCTCTGGAAACACCATATATTTT. Translating it yields CASSAESSGNTIYF.

Turning to this clone: Mismatch with germline at one junction end may stem from a read error. The chain is built from TRBV6-5 and TRBJ2-1; 9 positions match TRBD1. The germline gives CDR1 MNHEY, CDR2 SVGAGI. The CDR3 consists of 15 residues. CDR3 nucleotide sequence: TGTGCTAGCAAAACGACAGGGGGAACCTACAATGAGCAGTTCTTC. This translates into CASKTTGGTYNEQFF.

The chain couples TRBV11-2 to TRBJ2-2; D unclear. V was trimmed by 7 bases and J by 6 bases, leaving 9 bases between them. CDR1 SGHAT and CDR2 FQNNGV come from the germline V gene. The CDR3 is 12 amino acids. DNA for the CDR3: TGTGCCAGCACCTACTCATCCGGGGAGCTGTTTTTT. Amino acids: CASTYSSGELFF.

The rearrangement links TRBV10-3 to TRBJ2-1; 9 bases align to TRBD1. The CDR3 length is 15 residues. The junction had 3 bases not matched to a gene; V was cut back by 2 bases and J by 4 bases. Per germline, CDR1 ENHRY and CDR2 SYGVKD. The CDR3, as DNA: TGTGCCATCAGTGAGCCGGGACAGGGTTACAATGAGCAGTTCTTC. This encodes CAISEPGQGYNEQFF.

V gene TRBV9 combines with J gene TRBJ2-1; 7 bases are shared with TRBD2. Trimming at V came to 2 bases and at J to 5 bases, leaving 4 bases not matched to a gene. The CDR3 extends over 14 amino acids. Germline V gives CDR1 SGDLS, CDR2 YYNGEE. The CDR3 DNA is TGTGCCAGCAGCGTCAGCGGGGATGACAATGAGCAGTTCTTC. It is translated as CASSVSGDDNEQFF.

The V gene is TRBV5-1, the J gene TRBJ2-2, with 13 bases that match TRBD2. Germline CDR1 reads SGHRS; CDR2 reads YFSETQ. This CDR3 spans 19 amino acids. Losses at the gene ends were 5 bases for V and 3 bases for J; bases not matched to a gene: 13. For the CDR3, the DNA is TGCGCCAGCAGTCCCATCCGGACTAGCGGGGGTATGGACACCGGGGAGCTGTTTTTT. It yields the protein CASSPIRTSGGMDTGELFF.

The genes are TRBV27 and TRBJ1-2; 7 bases align to TRBD1. The CDR3 has 16 amino acids. V lost 1 base to trimming and J lost 7 bases; unmatched junction nucleotides: 12. From germline, CDR1 is MNHEY and CDR2 SMNVEV (reference sequence). Here the CDR3 DNA reads TGTGCCAGCAGTTTATGGGGGCAACAGGGGCGGAGTGGCTACACCTTC. Translated, it gives CASSLWGQQGRSGYTF.

The chain joins TRBV30 to TRBJ1-5; 9 bases match TRBD1. The CDR3 loop spans 15 amino acids. With 4 bases clipped from V and 7 bases from J, the junction kept 11 bases outside the gene matches. Germline V CDR1 and CDR2: GTSNPN, SVGIG (reference sequence). CDR3 DNA sequence: TGTGCCTGGAACTCGGGACAGGGAGGTCGACAGCCCCAGCATTTT. Its translation: CAWNSGQGGRQPQHF.

The J gene is TRBJ1-3, the V gene TRBV18; maybe TRBD1 (6 bases). Trimming removed 3 bases at V and 1 base at J, with 16 bases between. CDR1 and CDR2 (germline): KGHSH, LQKENI. This CDR3 spans 17 amino acids. The CDR3: CASSPNLQGFSGNTIYF. CDR3 DNA sequence: TGTGCCAGCTCACCTAACCTACAGGGTTTTTCTGGAAACACCATATATTTT. Full variable domain (rest looked up from reference TRBV18 and TRBJ1-3): NAGVMQNPRHLVRRRGQEARLRCSPMKGHSHVYWYRQLPEEGLKFMVYLQKENIIDESGMPKERFSAEFPKEGPSILRIQQVVRGDSAAYFCASSPNLQGFSGNTIYFGEGSWLTVV.

Only a few counts were recorded for this clone. This chain uses TRBV4-2 with TRBJ1-2; D call uncertain. The ends were cut back, 0 bases at V and 6 bases at J, with 14 bases in the middle. The CDR3 loop spans 15 amino acids. Germline V gene lookup returns CDR1 LGHNA and CDR2 YNFKEQ. CDR3 loop: CASSQERASRNGYTF. The CDR3 nucleotides are TGTGCCAGCAGCCAAGAGCGAGCGTCGAGGAATGGCTACACCTTC.

The chain has TRBV5-1 and TRBJ2-1, with 9 positions matching TRBD1. CDR1 and CDR2 from the germline V gene are SGHRS and YFSETQ. V dropped 3 bases and J dropped 9; count of bases not matched to a gene: 7. The CDR3 contains 14 residues. CDR3 DNA: TGCGCCAGCAGCTCCGGGGGACAGGGAGGTGAGCAGTTCTTC. This encodes CASSSGGQGGEQFF.

This sequence joins TRBV6-5 and TRBJ1-4; D is undetermined. The length of the CDR3 is 14 residues. Germline-derived CDR1 and CDR2 are MNHEY and SVGAGI. V dropped 2 bases and J dropped 7 bases, with 11 bases sitting between them. The CDR3 sequence: CASSYGGSGEKLFF. As DNA, the CDR3 is TGTGCCAGCAGTTACGGAGGGTCCGGTGAAAAACTGTTTTTT.

The chain links TRBV27 to TRBJ2-3; 8 nucleotides agree with TRBD1. This CDR3 contains 15 residues. The V and J ends lost 5 bases and 8 bases, in that order; junction bases with no gene match: 12. CDR1 and CDR2 (germline): MNHEY, SMNVEV (reference sequence). CDR3 DNA: TGTGCCAGCAGTATACGGACAGGGCCGGTAGGTACGCAGTATTTT. Protein sequence: CASSIRTGPVGTQYF.

This clone was counted ten times or more. The V call is TRBV15, the J call TRBJ2-1; weak D call: TRBD1 (6 bases). Germline assignment: CDR1 LNHNV and CDR2 YYDKDF (reference sequence). This CDR3 comprises 14 residues. The V and J ends lost 3 bases and 4 bases respectively, with 10 bases between them. The CDR3 sequence: CATSRLTGYNEQFF. The CDR3 nucleotides are TGTGCCACCAGCAGGTTGACAGGTTACAATGAGCAGTTCTTC. Full variable domain (missing parts from reference TRBV15 and TRBJ2-1): DAMVIQNPRYQVTQFGKPVTLSCSQTLNHNVMYWYQQKSSQAPKLLFHYYDKDFNNEADTPDNFQSRRPNTSFCFLDIRSPGLGDTAMYLCATSRLTGYNEQFFGPGTRLTVL.

The V and J genes are TRBV4-2 and TRBJ2-3; 10 bases align to TRBD2. J gave up 5 bases and V 0 bases, and 14 bases lay outside the gene matches. In germline, CDR1 is LGHNA, CDR2 YNFKEQ. The CDR3 consists of 19 residues. CDR3 sequence: CASSQDLIAGGPFIDTQYF. The CDR3 region has the DNA TGTGCCAGCAGCCAAGATCTTATAGCGGGGGGCCCCTTTATAGATACGCAGTATTTT.

This clone occurred once. V and J are TRBV7-6 and TRBJ2-3; the match to TRBD2 covers 9 bases. CDR1 and CDR2 (germline): SGHVS, FNYEAQ. Trimming took 4 bases from V and 0 from J; bases not matched to a gene: 5. The CDR3 covers 16 residues. The CDR3 reads CASSYIAGASTDTQYF. The CDR3 bases are TGTGCCAGCAGCTATATAGCGGGAGCTAGCACAGATACGCAGTATTTT.

Worth noting for this clone: The sample has other DNA sequences that encode this CDR3 too. This chain joins TRBV18 and TRBJ2-2; 7 bases map to TRBD1. The germline gives CDR1 KGHSH, CDR2 LQKENI. With 4 bases clipped from V and 2 bases from J, the junction kept 1 base outside the gene matches. The CDR3 extends over 14 amino acids. The CDR3: CASSRDRNTGELFF. The CDR3 coding sequence is TGTGCCAGCTCACGGGACAGAAACACCGGGGAGCTGTTTTTT.

J is TRBJ2-5 and V is TRBV5-1; D is perhaps TRBD1 (6 bases). Germline lookup yields CDR1 SGHRS and CDR2 YFSETQ. This CDR3 region has 16 residues. Trimming removed 0 bases at V and 4 bases at J, with 16 bases between. In DNA form, the CDR3 reads TGCGCCAGCAGCTTGGAACCGATGCAGGGGCTAGAGACCCAGTACTTC. This translates into CASSLEPMQGLETQYF.

The chain has TRBV5-1 and TRBJ2-2; D not certain. V was pared by 0 bases and J by 6 bases, with 6 bases between. Germline V gene data show CDR1 as SGHRS and CDR2 as YFSETQ. CDR3 length: 13 amino acids. DNA for the CDR3: TGCGCCAGCAGCTTGGTGGGCGCCGGGGAGCTGTTTTTT. It encodes CASSLVGAGELFF.

For this clone: Possible read error: a much larger clone is one base away. The chain employs TRBV4-2 and TRBJ2-1; 13 bases align to TRBD2. The germline gives CDR1 LGHNA, CDR2 YNFKEQ. The CDR3 spans 16 residues. V was clipped by 0 bases and J by 6 bases; unmatched bases: 2. CDR3 DNA sequence: TGTGCCAGCAGCCAAGATACTAGCGGGGGGGCCAATGAGCAGTTCTTC. Its protein product is CASSQDTSGGANEQFF.

The V and J genes are TRBV6-5 and TRBJ2-2; tentatively, D is TRBD1 (6 bases). V was cut by 0 bases and J by 6 bases, with 11 bases left in between. The CDR3 runs 15 residues. Germline V gene data show CDR1 as MNHEY and CDR2 as SVGAGI. The CDR3 sequence: CASSYSRQGSGELFF. DNA for the CDR3: TGTGCCAGCAGTTACTCGAGGCAGGGGTCCGGGGAGCTGTTTTTT.

This clone was picked up a small number of times. The chain employs TRBV28 and TRBJ2-3; the match to TRBD2 covers 10 bases. Germline CDR1 is MDHEN and CDR2 is SYDVKM. The junction had 7 bases not matched to a gene; V was cut back by 5 bases and J by 5 bases. CDR3 length: 15 residues. The CDR3 bases are TGTGCCAGCAGTCGAACTAGCGGGGCTTTAGATACGCAGTATTTT. Its protein is CASSRTSGALDTQYF.

The chain has TRBV18 and TRBJ1-1; the match to TRBD1 covers 10 bases. This CDR3 contains 13 residues. V shed 6 bases and J 4 bases; nucleotides not matched to a gene: 2. Germline V CDR1 and CDR2: KGHSH, LQKENI. CDR3 amino acids: CASSRTGGTEAFF. The CDR3 DNA sequence: TGTGCCAGCTCGCGGACAGGGGGCACTGAAGCTTTCTTT.

This clone was counted only a few times. The J gene is TRBJ1-4, the V gene TRBV29-1; TRBD1 matches at 9 bases. V was pared by 3 bases and J by 7 bases, with 6 bases of the junction left unmatched. The CDR3 totals 14 residues. CDR1 is SQVTM, CDR2 ANQGSEA, per germline. The CDR3 sequence: CSVEGDRAGEKLFF. CDR3 DNA sequence: TGCAGCGTTGAGGGGGACAGGGCGGGTGAAAAACTGTTTTTT.

This chain joins TRBV3-1 (or the pseudogene TRBV3-2) and TRBJ2-2; 12 nucleotides match TRBD2. The junction had 2 bases not matched to a gene; V was cut back by 1 base and J by 5 bases. Germline CDR1 and CDR2: LGHDT and YNNKEL (reference sequence). This CDR3 region has 16 residues. CDR3 loop: CASSQVTSGGTGELFF. CDR3 nucleotide sequence: TGTGCCAGCAGCCAAGTTACTAGCGGGGGGACCGGGGAGCTGTTTTTT.

CDR3 loop: CASRSLGTNQPQHF. CDR3 nucleotides: TGTGCCAGCAGGTCGTTGGGCACCAATCAGCCCCAGCATTTT. V and J are TRBV28 and TRBJ1-5; D gene ambiguous. The CDR3 spans 14 residues. The V gene's germline CDR1 is MDHEN and CDR2 SYDVKM. V lost 6 bases, J lost 3 bases, and 12 bases lay in between.

Here the CDR3 reads CAWCRQGNQPQHF. In DNA, the CDR3 is TGTGCCTGGTGTCGACAGGGCAATCAGCCCCAGCATTTT. The V gene is TRBV30, the J gene TRBJ1-5, with D maybe TRBD1 (6 bases). The CDR3 is 13 residues long. Between the trimmed V and J ends, which lost 5 bases and 2 bases, there was a span of 10 bases. Germline-derived CDR1 and CDR2 are GTSNPN and SVGIG (reference sequence).

The chain couples TRBV7-8 to TRBJ2-3; 9 bases match TRBD2. The ends lost 1 base at V and 9 bases at J; junction bases unmatched: 5. Germline lookup yields CDR1 SGHVS and CDR2 FQNEAQ. The CDR3 has 14 amino acids. The CDR3 protein is CASSLVRGGDTQYF. CDR3 DNA: TGTGCCAGCAGCTTAGTGCGGGGGGGTGACACGCAGTATTTT.